Below, one TCR beta chain is given with its context. What it binds is not known. The protocol was immunoSEQ multiplex PCR, while the TCRdb copy is restricted to in-frame clones and leaves out a portion. The repertoire has 75,000 to 80,000 clones, 60% to 85% of them found once; the top ten carry 27%. V lost 4 bases and J 3 bases, leaving 21 bases between the germline ends. The CDR3 loop spans 18 amino acids. The V gene's germline CDR1 is LGHDT and CDR2 YNNKEL (reference sequence). This entry is derived from a study of T cell responses to AZD1222 COVID-19 vaccine. Findings of the study overall: There were mostly white British donors and more females than males, and clonal diversity was possibly underestimated. Regions left unmutated in variants are reportedly the target of nearly half of spike-specific TCRs.

The chain recombines TRBV3-1 (or the pseudogene TRBV3-2) with TRBJ2-2; D uncertain. This sample comprised peripheral blood, obtained 28 days after the second dose of the MenACWY control vaccine. This receptor was identified in an adult who received the MenACWY meningococcal vaccine as a control. The CDR3 bases are TGTGCCAGCAGCCCCCAAATGGTGTTGGCAGGCGACACCGGGGAGCTGTTTTTT. It encodes CASSPQMVLAGDTGELFF.